These T cell receptor beta chains were read from a single sample in a study of blood T cell repertoires in COVID-19. Assay: immunoSEQ multiplex PCR; the TCRdb copy retains only in-frame clones and omits some. The repertoire holds some 69,000 clones, with roughly 85% as singletons. Sequencing was carried out using peripheral blood. These receptor sequences come from a woman aged 60-75 years with acute or convalescent COVID-19. Both conserved end residues are part of each CDR3. A D gene is named only where the DNA matches it firmly. The size field is filled for only some rows; it gives once, few, many or a size class.

j_call clone_size d_call v_call cdr3_nt cdr3_aa
TRBJ1-3 - - TRBV6-5 TGTGCCAGCAGACAGACCTTCTCTGGAAACACCATATATTTT CASRQTFSGNTIYF
TRBJ2-3 once - TRBV4-2 TGTGCCAGCAGCCAAGATCTGGGCGGGAGCACAGATACGCAGTATTTT CASSQDLGGSTDTQYF
TRBJ1-4 - TRBD1 TRBV5-6 TGTGCCAGCAGCTTGGGGCAGGGGGTGGGAAAACTGTTTTTT CASSLGQGVGKLFF
TRBJ2-3 - - TRBV19 TGTGCCAGTAGTATAGGGCCCTTACGTACGCAGTATTTT CASSIGPLRTQYF
TRBJ1-5 - TRBD1 TRBV7-8 TGTGCCAGCAGCTTAGTCCCAGGGGGCGTAGGGCAGCCCCAGCATTTT CASSLVPGGVGQPQHF
TRBJ1-4 - - TRBV7-8 TGTGCCAGCAGTTTTTCGGGATTGGGGAATGAAAAACTGTTTTTT CASSFSGLGNEKLFF
TRBJ1-2 - TRBD1 TRBV3-1/TRBV3-2 TGTGCCAGCAGCCAAGATTGGACAGGGAGGCGGGATGGCTACACCTTC CASSQDWTGRRDGYTF
TRBJ2-5 few TRBD1 TRBV7-2 TGTGCCAGCAGCTCGATCATAAACAGGGGGCGTGGTGGGGAGACCCAGTACTTC CASSSIINRGRGGETQYF
TRBJ1-6 - - TRBV2 TGTGCCAGCAGTGTAATGGGGTCGGGATCACCCCTCCACTTT CASSVMGSGSPLHF
TRBJ2-1 once TRBD1 TRBV14 TGTGCCAGCAGCCCGACAGGGGGATACAATGAGCAGTTCTTC CASSPTGGYNEQFF
TRBJ2-1 - TRBD2 TRBV28 TGTGCCAGCAGAAATAGCGGGGGGACCTACAATGAGCAGTTCTTC CASRNSGGTYNEQFF
TRBJ2-1 - - TRBV5-1 TGCGCCAGCAGCCCTACCTTCAATGAGCAGTTCTTC CASSPTFNEQFF
TRBJ1-4 - - TRBV11-2 TGTGCCAGCAGCGGTCACGGTGCAACTAATGAAAAACTGTTTTTT CASSGHGATNEKLFF
TRBJ2-2 once TRBD2 TRBV2 TGTGCCAGCAGCCTGGGACTAGCGGGGAACACCGGGGAGCTGTTTTTT CASSLGLAGNTGELFF
TRBJ1-2 - - TRBV7-2 TGTGCCAGCAGCCTGCAGACAGGCCTCTATGGCTACACCTTC CASSLQTGLYGYTF
TRBJ2-7 - TRBD1 TRBV5-1 TGCGCCAGCAGCTCGACAGGGGGTACCGGCGAGCAGTACTTC CASSSTGGTGEQYF
TRBJ2-5 - TRBD1 TRBV7-7 TGTGCCAGCAGCTTATTGGCCTCAGGGGGTGGGACCCAGTACTTC CASSLLASGGGTQYF
TRBJ2-5 - - TRBV3-1/TRBV3-2 TGTGCCAGCAGCCGATTAGGCGGGCCCATCAAGCAAGAGACCCAGTACTTC CASSRLGGPIKQETQYF
TRBJ1-6 - - TRBV6-5 TGTGCCAGCAGTTACTCTCGGACAGATTCACCCCTCCACTTT CASSYSRTDSPLHF
TRBJ2-7 - TRBD2 TRBV10-2 TGCGCCAGCAGTGAACTGGTTCTAGCGGGAAGAAACGAGCAGTACTTC CASSELVLAGRNEQYF
TRBJ1-2 - - TRBV6-5 TGTGCCAGCAGTTACTCCCGTGGGGCAACTAACTATGGCTACACCTTC CASSYSRGATNYGYTF
TRBJ1-4 - TRBD1 TRBV7-9 TGTGCCAGCAGCCACCAGGACAGGCCTAATGAAAAACTGTTTTTT CASSHQDRPNEKLFF
TRBJ1-5 - - TRBV7-2 TGTGCCAGCAGCTTTGAGGAGTACAATCAGCCCCAGCATTTT CASSFEEYNQPQHF
TRBJ2-1 - - TRBV5-1 TGCGCCAGCAGCTTGGTTGGAGCGGCCACCTACAATGAGCAGTTCTTC CASSLVGAATYNEQFF
TRBJ2-1 - TRBD1 TRBV7-2 TGTGCCAGCAGCTCTCAAAACAGGGGGAATGAGCAGTTCTTC CASSSQNRGNEQFF
TRBJ1-2 - - TRBV28 TGTGCCAGCAGCACAGGTGGGGGGGTTCGTGGCTACACCTTC CASSTGGGVRGYTF
TRBJ1-2 few TRBD1 TRBV2 TGTGCCAGCAGAAAAAACCGGGACAGGGGGCGCGGTGGCTACACCTTC CASRKNRDRGRGGYTF
TRBJ1-2 once - TRBV6-6 TGTGCCAGCAGCCCAATGGATAGACTATTCGATGGCTACACCTTC CASSPMDRLFDGYTF
TRBJ1-2 - - TRBV9 TGTGCCAGCAGCGTAGAAGGGTCGGGGAGGTATGGCTACACCTTC CASSVEGSGRYGYTF